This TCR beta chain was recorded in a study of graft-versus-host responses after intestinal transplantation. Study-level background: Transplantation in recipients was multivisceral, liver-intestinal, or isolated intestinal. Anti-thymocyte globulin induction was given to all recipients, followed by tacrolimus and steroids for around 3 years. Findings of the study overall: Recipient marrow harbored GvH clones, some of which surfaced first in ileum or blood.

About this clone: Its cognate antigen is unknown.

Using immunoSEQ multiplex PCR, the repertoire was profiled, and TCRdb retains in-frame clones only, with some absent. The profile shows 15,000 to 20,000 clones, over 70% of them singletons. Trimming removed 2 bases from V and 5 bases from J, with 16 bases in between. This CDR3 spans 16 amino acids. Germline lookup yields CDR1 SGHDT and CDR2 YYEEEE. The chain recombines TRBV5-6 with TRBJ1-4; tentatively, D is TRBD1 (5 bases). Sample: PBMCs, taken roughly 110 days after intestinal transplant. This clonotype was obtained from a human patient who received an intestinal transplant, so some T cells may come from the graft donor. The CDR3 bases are TGTGCCAGCAGCTTACTAGGGCCAGGGAGGAATGAAAAACTGTTTTTT. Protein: CASSLLGPGRNEKLFF.